This T cell receptor beta chain stems from a study of shared clonotypes between healthy human individuals. Study results and limitations: In contrast to clonotypes shared by all four donors, non-shared clonotypes had lower generation probabilities. Researchers sampled blood only, noting tissue repertoires likely differ.

It was CD45RO-negative cells, positively selected for CCR7, that made up naive CD8 cells, with terminally differentiated effector memory CD45RA+ cells excluded. The V end was cut by 7 bases, the J end by 5 bases, with 12 bases between. The CDR3 is 12 amino acids. Germline lookup yields CDR1 SNHLY and CDR2 FYNNEI. Using immunoSEQ multiplex PCR, the repertoire was profiled, and TCRdb retains in-frame clones only, with some absent. The sample consists of some 2,000,000 clones, less than 95% of them appearing once. This clone has a single count. Its target is not known. The chain has TRBV2 and TRBJ2-7, with D tentatively TRBD1 (5 bases). This receptor was taken from a man in his late teens or twenties in good health. Sequencing was performed on naive CD8+ T cells sorted from blood. CDR3 in amino acids: CASKAGKHEQYF. The CDR3 DNA reads TGTGCCAGCAAGGCAGGGAAGCACGAGCAGTACTTC.